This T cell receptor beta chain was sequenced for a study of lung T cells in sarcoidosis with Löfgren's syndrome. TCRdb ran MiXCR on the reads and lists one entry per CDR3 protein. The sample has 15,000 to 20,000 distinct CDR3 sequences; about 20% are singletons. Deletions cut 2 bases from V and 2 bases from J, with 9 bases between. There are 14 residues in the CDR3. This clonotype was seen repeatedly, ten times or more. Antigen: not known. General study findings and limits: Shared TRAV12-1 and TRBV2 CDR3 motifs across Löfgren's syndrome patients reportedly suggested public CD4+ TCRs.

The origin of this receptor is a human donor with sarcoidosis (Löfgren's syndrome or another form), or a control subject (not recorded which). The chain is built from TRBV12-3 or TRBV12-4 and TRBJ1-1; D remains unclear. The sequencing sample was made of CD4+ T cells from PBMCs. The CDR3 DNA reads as TGTGCCAGCAGTTTATTCCCGGGAAACACTGAAGCTTTCTTT. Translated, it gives CASSLFPGNTEAFF.